These 8 T cell receptor beta chains were sequenced from one sample in a study of blood T cell repertoires in COVID-19. Clones were sequenced by immunoSEQ multiplex PCR, and TCRdb holds only the in-frame ones, with some missing. The sample lists about 99,000 clones, about four fifths occurring once. Sequencing was done on a sample of peripheral blood. The receptor source for this set is a man at least 80 years old with COVID-19, enrolled during active disease.

The chain uses TRBV19 and TRBJ1-2; 8 nucleotides line up with TRBD1. With 3 bases clipped from V and 5 bases from J, the junction kept 8 bases outside the gene matches. The length of the CDR3 is 15 residues. Germline values: CDR1 LNHDA, CDR2 SQIVND (reference sequence). The chain's CDR3 is CASSIFSQGAYGYTF. The CDR3 DNA follows: TGTGCCAGTAGTATCTTTTCGCAGGGGGCTTATGGCTACACCTTC.

In DNA, the CDR3 is TGCAGCGTGAGGGGACAGGGGAACACTGAAGCTTTCTTT. Translation gives CSVRGQGNTEAFF. The chain carries TRBV29-1 and TRBJ1-1; 9 bases match TRBD1. The junction had 3 bases not matched to a gene; V was cut back by 6 bases and J by 1 base. CDR1 SQVTM and CDR2 ANQGSEA come from the germline V gene. The CDR3 sequence is 13 residues long.

The table lists this clone with a few counts. The chain links TRBV9 to TRBJ2-3; D is possibly TRBD2 (6 bases). The CDR3 has 14 residues. CDR1 is SGDLS and CDR2 is YYNGEE in the germline V gene. The V end was cut by 3 bases, the J end by 7 bases, with 15 bases between. CDR3 sequence: CASSALPGLHTQYF. DNA of the CDR3: TGTGCCAGCAGCGCCCTGCCGGGACTGCATACGCAGTATTTT.

The chain employs TRBV18 and TRBJ1-5; D is unclear. Per the germline V gene, CDR1 is KGHSH and CDR2 is LQKENI. The CDR3 is 15 amino acids. V dropped 5 bases and J dropped 0 bases, with 11 bases sitting between them. Here the CDR3 reads CASSDSTASNQPQHF. The CDR3 nucleotides are TGTGCCAGCTCAGACTCTACGGCTAGCAATCAGCCCCAGCATTTT.

The chain uses TRBV5-1 and TRBJ2-7, with a possible D match to TRBD1 (5 bases). Germline-derived CDR1 and CDR2 are SGHRS and YFSETQ. With 2 bases removed from V and 7 bases from J, the gap between germline ends came to 19 bases. The CDR3 spans 15 residues. The CDR3 nucleotides are TGCGCCAGCAGCTTCGGGTCCCAACAGGTACGGGAGCAGTACTTC. Translating gives CASSFGSQQVREQYF.

This chain uses TRBV5-1 with TRBJ2-7; 7 bases map to TRBD2. CDR3 length equals 14 residues. Germline CDR1 is SGHRS and CDR2 is YFSETQ. V was clipped by 2 bases and J by 4 bases; unmatched bases: 6. The chain's CDR3 is CASSFSRETYEQYF. CDR3 DNA sequence: TGCGCCAGCAGCTTCTCGCGGGAGACGTACGAGCAGTACTTC.

In this sample, this clone turned up once. J is TRBJ2-7 and V is TRBV14; 10 bases align to TRBD2. Germline CDR1 SGHDN, CDR2 FVKESK. The CDR3 consists of 16 residues. V shed 0 bases, J shed 7 bases, and the junction held 9 bases outside the gene matches. The CDR3 DNA sequence: TGTGCCAGCAGCCAAGATTCGGCTAGCGGGAGTAGGGAGCAGTACTTC. Translated: CASSQDSASGSREQYF.

This clone occurred once. This chain links TRBV27 with TRBJ1-1; 7 bases map to TRBD1. The ends lost 6 bases at V and 5 bases at J; junction bases unmatched: 3. Germline V gene lookup returns CDR1 MNHEY and CDR2 SMNVEV (reference sequence). The CDR3 runs to 12 residues. The CDR3 here is CASRTGRTEAFF. The CDR3 DNA reads as TGTGCCAGCAGGACAGGGCGGACTGAAGCTTTCTTT.